The sequence of this T cell receptor beta chain was determined in a study of shared clonotypes between healthy human individuals. CDR1 MNHEY and CDR2 SMNVEV come from the germline V gene (reference sequence). V was clipped by 8 bases and J by 7 bases, with 18 bases between them. The CDR3 has 13 amino acids. Generated by immunoSEQ multiplex PCR, the TCRdb table keeps only in-frame clones and is missing some. The data show approximately 1,500,000 clones, around 98% seen once. The chain combines TRBV27 with TRBJ2-7, with D unresolved. Sequenced sample: naive CD4+ T cells sorted from blood. The subset here: CD45RA+ positively selected. This receptor was obtained from a man aged 25 to 45 in good health. CDR3 residues: CASGERSPWEQYF. CDR3 DNA: TGTGCCAGCGGAGAACGATCCCCGTGGGAGCAGTACTTC.